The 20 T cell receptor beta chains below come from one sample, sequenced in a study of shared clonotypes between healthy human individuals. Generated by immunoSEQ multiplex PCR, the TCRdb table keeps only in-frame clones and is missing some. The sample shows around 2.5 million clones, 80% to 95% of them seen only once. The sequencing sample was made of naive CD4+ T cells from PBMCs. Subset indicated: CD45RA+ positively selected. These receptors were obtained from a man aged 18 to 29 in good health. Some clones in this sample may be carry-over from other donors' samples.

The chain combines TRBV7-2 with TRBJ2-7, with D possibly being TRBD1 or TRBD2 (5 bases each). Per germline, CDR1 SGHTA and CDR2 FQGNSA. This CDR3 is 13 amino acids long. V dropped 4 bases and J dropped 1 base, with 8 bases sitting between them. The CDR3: CASSWGPSYEQYF. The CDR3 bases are TGTGCCAGCAGCTGGGGACCATCCTACGAGCAGTACTTC.

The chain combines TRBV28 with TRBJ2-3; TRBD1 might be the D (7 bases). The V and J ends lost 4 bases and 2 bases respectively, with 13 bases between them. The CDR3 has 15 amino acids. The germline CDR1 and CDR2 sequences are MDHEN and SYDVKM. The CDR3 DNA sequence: TGTGCCAGCAGTTCCCCCAGGGGGGTCACAGATACGCAGTATTTT. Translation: CASSSPRGVTDTQYF.

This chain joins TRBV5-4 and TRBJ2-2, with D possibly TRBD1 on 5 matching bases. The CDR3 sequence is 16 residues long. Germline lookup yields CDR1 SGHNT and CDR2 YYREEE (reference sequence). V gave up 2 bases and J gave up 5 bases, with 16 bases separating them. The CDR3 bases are TGTGCCAGCAGCTTAATTAGCCAGGGAAGGACCGGGGAGCTGTTTTTT. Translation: CASSLISQGRTGELFF.

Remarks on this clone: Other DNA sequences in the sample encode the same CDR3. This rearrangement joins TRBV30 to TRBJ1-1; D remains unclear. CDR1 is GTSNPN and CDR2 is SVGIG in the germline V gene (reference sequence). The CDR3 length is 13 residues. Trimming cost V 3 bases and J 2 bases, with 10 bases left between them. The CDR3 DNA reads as TGTGCCTGGAGCCAAGGACTCAACACTGAAGCTTTCTTT. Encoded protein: CAWSQGLNTEAFF.

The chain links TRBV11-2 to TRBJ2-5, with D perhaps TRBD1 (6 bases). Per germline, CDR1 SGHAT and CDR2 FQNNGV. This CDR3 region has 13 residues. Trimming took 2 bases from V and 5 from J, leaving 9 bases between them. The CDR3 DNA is TGTGCCAGCAGCTTACAGGGGCGGGAGACCCAGTACTTC. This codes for CASSLQGRETQYF.

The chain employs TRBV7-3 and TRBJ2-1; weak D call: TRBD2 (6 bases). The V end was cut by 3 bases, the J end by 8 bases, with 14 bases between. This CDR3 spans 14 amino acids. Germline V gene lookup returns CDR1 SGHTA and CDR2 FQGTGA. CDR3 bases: TGTGCCAGCAGCTTTTTAGGAGGGTTCGATGAGCAGTTCTTC. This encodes CASSFLGGFDEQFF.

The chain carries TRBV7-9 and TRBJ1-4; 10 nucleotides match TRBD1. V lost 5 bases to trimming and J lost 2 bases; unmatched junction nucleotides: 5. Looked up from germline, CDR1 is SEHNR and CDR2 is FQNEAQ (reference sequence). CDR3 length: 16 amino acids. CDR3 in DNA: TGTGCCAGCAGCCCCATGGGACAGGGGACTAATGAAAAACTGTTTTTT. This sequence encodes CASSPMGQGTNEKLFF.

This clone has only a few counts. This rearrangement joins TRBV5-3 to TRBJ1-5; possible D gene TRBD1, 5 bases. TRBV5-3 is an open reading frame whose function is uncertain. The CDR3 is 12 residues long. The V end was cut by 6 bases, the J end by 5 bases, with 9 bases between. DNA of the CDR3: TGTGCCAGAATGGGGGTGTATCAGCCCCAGCATTTT. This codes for CARMGVYQPQHF.

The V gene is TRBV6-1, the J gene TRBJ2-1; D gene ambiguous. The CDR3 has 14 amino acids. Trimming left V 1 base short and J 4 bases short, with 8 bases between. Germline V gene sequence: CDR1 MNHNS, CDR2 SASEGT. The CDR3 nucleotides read TGTGCCAGCAGTGAAGGGCTAGATTACAATGAGCAGTTCTTC. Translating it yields CASSEGLDYNEQFF.

The chain's CDR3 is CASSPRLAGTGEQYF. The CDR3 region has the DNA TGTGCCAGCAGCCCTCGACTAGCGGGGACGGGGGAGCAGTACTTC. The chain couples TRBV9 to TRBJ2-7, with 11 bases fitting TRBD2. Germline V gene sequence: CDR1 SGDLS, CDR2 YYNGEE. V lost 4 bases, J lost 7 bases, and 10 bases stayed unmatched. This CDR3 is 15 amino acids long.

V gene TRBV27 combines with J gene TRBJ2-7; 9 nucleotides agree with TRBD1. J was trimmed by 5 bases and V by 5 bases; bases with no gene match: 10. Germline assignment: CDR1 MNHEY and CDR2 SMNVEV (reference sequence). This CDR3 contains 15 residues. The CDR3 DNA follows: TGTGCCAGCAGTACTTACCGGGACAGGGAAAACGAGCAGTACTTC. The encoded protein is CASSTYRDRENEQYF.

The CDR3 nucleotides are TGTGCCAGCACCCCGTCAGTCGGAAACACCATATATTTT. This sequence encodes CASTPSVGNTIYF. The J gene is TRBJ1-3, the V gene TRBV6-5, with no clear D. With 7 bases removed from V and 4 bases from J, the gap between germline ends came to 11 bases. CDR1 and CDR2 from the germline V gene are MNHEY and SVGAGI. The CDR3 loop spans 13 amino acids.

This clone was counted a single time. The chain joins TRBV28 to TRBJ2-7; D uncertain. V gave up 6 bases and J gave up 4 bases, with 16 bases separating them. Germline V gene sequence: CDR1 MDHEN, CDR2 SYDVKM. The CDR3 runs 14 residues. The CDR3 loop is CASRPAERVYEQYF. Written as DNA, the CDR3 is TGTGCCAGCAGACCCGCGGAAAGGGTGTACGAGCAGTACTTC.

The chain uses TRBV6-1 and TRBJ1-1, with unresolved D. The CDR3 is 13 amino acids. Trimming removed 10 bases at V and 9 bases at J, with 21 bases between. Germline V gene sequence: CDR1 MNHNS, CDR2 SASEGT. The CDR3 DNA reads TGTGCCATCAATTCTAAACTAGACGGAAAAGCTTTCTTT. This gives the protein CAINSKLDGKAFF.

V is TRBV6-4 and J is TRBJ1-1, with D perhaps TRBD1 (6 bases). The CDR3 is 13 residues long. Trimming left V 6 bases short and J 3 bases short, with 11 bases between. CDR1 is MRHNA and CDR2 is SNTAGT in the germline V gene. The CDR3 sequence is CASRRTAYTEAFF. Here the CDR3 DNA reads TGTGCCAGCAGAAGGACAGCTTACACTGAAGCTTTCTTT.

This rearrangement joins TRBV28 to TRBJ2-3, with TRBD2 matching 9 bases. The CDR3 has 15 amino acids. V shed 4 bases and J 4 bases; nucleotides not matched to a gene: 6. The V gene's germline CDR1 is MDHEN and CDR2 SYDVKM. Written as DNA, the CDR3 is TGTGCCAGCAGTTCGAGCGGGAGGTCGGCAGATACGCAGTATTTT. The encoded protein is CASSSSGRSADTQYF.

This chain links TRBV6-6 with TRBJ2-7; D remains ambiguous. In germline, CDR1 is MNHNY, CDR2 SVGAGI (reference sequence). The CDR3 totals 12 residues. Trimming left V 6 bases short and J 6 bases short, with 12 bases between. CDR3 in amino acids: CASSRVETEQYF. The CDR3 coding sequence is TGTGCCAGCAGCCGTGTTGAGACCGAGCAGTACTTC.

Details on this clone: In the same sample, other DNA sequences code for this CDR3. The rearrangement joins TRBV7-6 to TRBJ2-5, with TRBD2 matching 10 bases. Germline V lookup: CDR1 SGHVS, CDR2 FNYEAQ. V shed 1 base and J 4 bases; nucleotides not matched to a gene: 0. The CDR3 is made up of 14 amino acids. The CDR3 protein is CASSLVAGGETQYF. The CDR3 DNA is TGTGCCAGCAGCTTAGTAGCGGGAGGAGAGACCCAGTACTTC.

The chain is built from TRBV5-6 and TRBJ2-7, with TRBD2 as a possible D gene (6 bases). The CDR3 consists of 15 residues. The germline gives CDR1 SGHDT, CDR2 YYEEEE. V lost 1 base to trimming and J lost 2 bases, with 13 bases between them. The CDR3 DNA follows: TGTGCCAGCAGCTTGCGGGGGACGGCCGCCTACGAGCAGTACTTC. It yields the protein CASSLRGTAAYEQYF.

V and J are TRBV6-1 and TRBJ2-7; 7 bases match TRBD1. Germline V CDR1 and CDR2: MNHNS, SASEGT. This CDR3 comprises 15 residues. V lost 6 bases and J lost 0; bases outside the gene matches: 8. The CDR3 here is CASRNLTGPSYEQYF. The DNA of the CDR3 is TGTGCCAGCAGAAACCTGACAGGGCCCTCCTACGAGCAGTACTTC.